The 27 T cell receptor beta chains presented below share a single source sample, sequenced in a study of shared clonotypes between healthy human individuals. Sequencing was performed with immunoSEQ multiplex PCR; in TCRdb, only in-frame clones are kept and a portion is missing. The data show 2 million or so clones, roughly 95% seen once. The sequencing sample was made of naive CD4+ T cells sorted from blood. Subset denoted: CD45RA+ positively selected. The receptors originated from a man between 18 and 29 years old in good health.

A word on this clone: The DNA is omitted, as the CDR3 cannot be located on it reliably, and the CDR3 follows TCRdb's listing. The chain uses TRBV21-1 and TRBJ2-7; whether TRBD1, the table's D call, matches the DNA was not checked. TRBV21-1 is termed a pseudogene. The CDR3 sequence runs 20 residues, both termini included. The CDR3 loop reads CASSKRIWGQGAESSYEQYF.

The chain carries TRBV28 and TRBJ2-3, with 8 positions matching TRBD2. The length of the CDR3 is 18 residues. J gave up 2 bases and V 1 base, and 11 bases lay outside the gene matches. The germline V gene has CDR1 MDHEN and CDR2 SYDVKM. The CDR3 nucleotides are TGTGCCAGCAGTTTATCCGGACTAGCCTCGGGGACCACAGATACGCAGTATTTT. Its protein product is CASSLSGLASGTTDTQYF. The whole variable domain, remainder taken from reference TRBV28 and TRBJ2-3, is DVKVTQSSRYLVKRTGEKVFLECVQDMDHENMFWYRQDPGLGLRLIYFSYDVKMKEKGDIPEGYSVSREKKERFSLILESASTNQTSMYLCASSLSGLASGTTDTQYFGPGTRLTVL.

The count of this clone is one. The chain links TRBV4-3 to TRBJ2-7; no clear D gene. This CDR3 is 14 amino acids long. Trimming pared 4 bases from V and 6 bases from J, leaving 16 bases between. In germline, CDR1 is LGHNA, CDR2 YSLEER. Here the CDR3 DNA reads TGCGCCAGCAGCCGGGGATTTCCGTATTCCGAGCAGTACTTC. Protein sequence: CASSRGFPYSEQYF.

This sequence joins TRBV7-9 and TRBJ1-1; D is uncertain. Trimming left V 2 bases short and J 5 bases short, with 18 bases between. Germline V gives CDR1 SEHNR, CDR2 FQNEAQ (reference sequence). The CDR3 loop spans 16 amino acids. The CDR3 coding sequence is TGTGCCAGCAGCTTAAGTTCAGGATCTGGTGATACTGAAGCTTTCTTT. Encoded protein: CASSLSSGSGDTEAFF.

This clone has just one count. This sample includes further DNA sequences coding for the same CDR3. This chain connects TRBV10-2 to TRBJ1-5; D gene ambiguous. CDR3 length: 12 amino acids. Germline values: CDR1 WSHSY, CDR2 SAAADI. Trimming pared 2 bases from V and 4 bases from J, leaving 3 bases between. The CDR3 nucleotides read TGCGCCAGCAGTGAGCCGAATCAGCCCCAGCATTTT. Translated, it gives CASSEPNQPQHF.

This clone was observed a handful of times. The CDR3 region is CAWSVTSPLHF. CDR3 DNA: TGTGCCTGGAGTGTAACTTCACCCCTCCACTTT. The J gene is TRBJ1-6, the V gene TRBV30; D remains ambiguous. Trimming took off 0 bases at V and 9 bases at J, with 3 bases between the two ends. Germline CDR1 and CDR2: GTSNPN and SVGIG (reference sequence). The CDR3 consists of 11 residues.

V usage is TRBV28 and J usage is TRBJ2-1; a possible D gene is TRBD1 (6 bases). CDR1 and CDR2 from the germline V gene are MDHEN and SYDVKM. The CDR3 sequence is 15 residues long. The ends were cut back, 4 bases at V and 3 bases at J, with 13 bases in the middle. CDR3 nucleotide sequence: TGTGCCAGCAGTTCTACAGGGACCTTCTACAATGAGCAGTTCTTC. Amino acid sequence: CASSSTGTFYNEQFF.

In DNA, the CDR3 is TGTGCCAGCTCGGGCCAGCGGGCGCTCTCCTACGAGCAGTACTTC. Translation: CASSGQRALSYEQYF. The chain uses TRBV7-2 and TRBJ2-7; D is perhaps TRBD2 (6 bases). In germline, CDR1 is SGHTA, CDR2 FQGNSA. The CDR3 is 15 amino acids. The germline V and J ends were trimmed by 8 bases and 0 bases, with 17 bases remaining between them.

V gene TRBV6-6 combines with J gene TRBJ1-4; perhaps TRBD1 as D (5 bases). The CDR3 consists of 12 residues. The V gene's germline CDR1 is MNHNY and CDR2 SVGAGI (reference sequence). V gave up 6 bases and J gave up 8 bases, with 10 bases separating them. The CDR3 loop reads CASRTESEKLFF. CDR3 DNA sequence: TGTGCCAGCAGGACAGAGTCCGAAAAACTGTTTTTT.

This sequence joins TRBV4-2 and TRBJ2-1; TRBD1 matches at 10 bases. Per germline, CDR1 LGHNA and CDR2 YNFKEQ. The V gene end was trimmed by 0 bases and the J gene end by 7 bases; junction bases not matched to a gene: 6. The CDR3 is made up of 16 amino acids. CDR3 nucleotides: TGTGCCAGCAGCCAAGATAGACAGGGGGCGCGGAATGAGCAGTTCTTC. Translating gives CASSQDRQGARNEQFF.

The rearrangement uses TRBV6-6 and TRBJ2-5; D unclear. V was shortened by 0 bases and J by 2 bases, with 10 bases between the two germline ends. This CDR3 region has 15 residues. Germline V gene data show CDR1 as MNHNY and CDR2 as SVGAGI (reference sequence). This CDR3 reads CASSYSKVLQETQYF. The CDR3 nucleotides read TGTGCCAGCAGTTACTCGAAGGTATTACAAGAGACCCAGTACTTC.

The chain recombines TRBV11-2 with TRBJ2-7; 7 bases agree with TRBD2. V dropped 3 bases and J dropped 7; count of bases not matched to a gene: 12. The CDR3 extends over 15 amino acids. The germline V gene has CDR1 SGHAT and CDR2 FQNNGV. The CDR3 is CASSLASGPTREQYF. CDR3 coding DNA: TGTGCCAGCAGCTTGGCTAGCGGCCCTACAAGGGAGCAGTACTTC.

CDR3 nucleotides: TGTGCCAGCAGCTTGACCGACAGGAACCAAGAGACCCAGTACTTC. Translated: CASSLTDRNQETQYF. This chain joins TRBV5-4 and TRBJ2-5; tentatively, D is TRBD1 (6 bases). The CDR3 is 15 residues long. CDR1 and CDR2 from the germline V gene are SGHNT and YYREEE (reference sequence). Trimming removed 1 base from V and 0 bases from J, with 10 bases in between. The full variable domain, completed using reference TRBV5-4 and TRBJ2-5, is ETGVTQSPTHLIKTRGQQVTLRCSSQSGHNTVSWYQQALGQGPQFIFQYYREEENGRGNFPPRFSGLQFPNYSSELNVNALELDDSALYLCASSLTDRNQETQYFGPGTRLLVL.

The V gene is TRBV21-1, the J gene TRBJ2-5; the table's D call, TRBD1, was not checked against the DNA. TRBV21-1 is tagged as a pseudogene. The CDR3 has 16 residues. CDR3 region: CASSKVGQGHQETQYF. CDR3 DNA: TGTGCCAGCAGCAAAGTGGGACAGGGCCACCAAGAGACCCAGTACTTC.

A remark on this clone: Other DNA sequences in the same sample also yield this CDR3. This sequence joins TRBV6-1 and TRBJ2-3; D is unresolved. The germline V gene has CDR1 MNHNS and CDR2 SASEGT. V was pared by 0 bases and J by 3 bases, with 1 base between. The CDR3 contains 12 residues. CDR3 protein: CASSEATDTQYF. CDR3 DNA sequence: TGTGCCAGCAGTGAAGCGACAGATACGCAGTATTTT.

The DNA of the CDR3 is TGTGCCATCAGTGAGTCTCCCAGGCCGAGCTCCTACAATGAGCAGTTCTTC. Its translation is CAISESPRPSSYNEQFF. The chain is built from TRBV10-3 and TRBJ2-1; D is unresolved. Germline V gene sequence: CDR1 ENHRY, CDR2 SYGVKD. The length of the CDR3 is 17 residues. V dropped 0 bases and J dropped 0 bases, with 12 bases sitting between them.

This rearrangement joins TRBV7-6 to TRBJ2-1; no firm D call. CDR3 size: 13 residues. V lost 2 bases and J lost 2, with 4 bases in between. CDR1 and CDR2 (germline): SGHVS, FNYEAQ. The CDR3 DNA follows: TGTGCCAGCAGCTTACGCCCCTACAATGAGCAGTTCTTC. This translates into CASSLRPYNEQFF.

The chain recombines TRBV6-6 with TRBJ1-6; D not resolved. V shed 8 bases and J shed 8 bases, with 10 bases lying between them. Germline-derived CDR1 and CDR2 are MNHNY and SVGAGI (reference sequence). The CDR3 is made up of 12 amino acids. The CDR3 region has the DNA TGTGCCAGCGGGCGCCTATATTCACCCCTCCACTTT. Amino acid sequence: CASGRLYSPLHF.

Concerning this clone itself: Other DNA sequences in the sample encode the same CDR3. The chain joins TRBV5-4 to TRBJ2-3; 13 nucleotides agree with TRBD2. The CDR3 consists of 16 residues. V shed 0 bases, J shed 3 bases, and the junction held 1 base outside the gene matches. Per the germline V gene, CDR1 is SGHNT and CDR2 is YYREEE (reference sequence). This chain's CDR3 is CASSLGGLAGTDTQYF. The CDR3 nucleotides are TGTGCCAGCAGCTTGGGGGGACTAGCGGGGACAGATACGCAGTATTTT.

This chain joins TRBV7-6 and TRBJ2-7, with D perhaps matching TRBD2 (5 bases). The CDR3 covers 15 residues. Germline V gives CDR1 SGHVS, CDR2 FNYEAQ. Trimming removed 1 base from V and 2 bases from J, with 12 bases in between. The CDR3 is CASSLDEGWTYEQYF. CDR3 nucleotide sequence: TGTGCCAGCAGCTTAGATGAGGGATGGACCTACGAGCAGTACTTC.

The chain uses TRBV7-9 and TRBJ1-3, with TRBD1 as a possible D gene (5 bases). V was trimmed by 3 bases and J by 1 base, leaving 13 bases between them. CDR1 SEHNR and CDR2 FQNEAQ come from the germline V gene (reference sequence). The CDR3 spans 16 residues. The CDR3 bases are TGTGCCAGCAGCTTCCCCAGGGACGGTTCTGGAAACACCATATATTTT. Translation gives CASSFPRDGSGNTIYF.

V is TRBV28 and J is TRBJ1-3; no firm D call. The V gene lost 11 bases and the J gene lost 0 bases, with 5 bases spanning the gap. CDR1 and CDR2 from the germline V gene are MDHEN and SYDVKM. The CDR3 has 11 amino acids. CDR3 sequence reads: CASVSGNTIYF. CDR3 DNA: TGTGCCTCGGTCTCTGGAAACACCATATATTTT.

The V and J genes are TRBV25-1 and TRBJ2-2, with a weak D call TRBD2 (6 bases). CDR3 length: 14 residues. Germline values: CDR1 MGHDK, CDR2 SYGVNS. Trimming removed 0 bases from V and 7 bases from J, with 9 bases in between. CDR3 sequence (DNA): TGTGCCAGCAGTGAATACCGGGAGCTCGGGGAGCTGTTTTTT. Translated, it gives CASSEYRELGELFF.

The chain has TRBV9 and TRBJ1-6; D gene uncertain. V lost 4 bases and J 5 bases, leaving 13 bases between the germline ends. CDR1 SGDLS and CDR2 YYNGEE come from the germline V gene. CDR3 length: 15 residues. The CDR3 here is CASSPRGRDNSPLHF. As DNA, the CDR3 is TGTGCCAGCAGCCCCCGTGGCAGAGATAATTCACCCCTCCACTTT.

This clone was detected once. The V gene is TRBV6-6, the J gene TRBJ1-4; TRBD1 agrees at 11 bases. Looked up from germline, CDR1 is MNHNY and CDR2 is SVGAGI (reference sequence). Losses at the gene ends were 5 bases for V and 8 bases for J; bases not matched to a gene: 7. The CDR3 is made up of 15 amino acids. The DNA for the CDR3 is TGTGCCAGCAGTCCTTTGGGACAGGGGGACGAAAAACTGTTTTTT. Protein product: CASSPLGQGDEKLFF.

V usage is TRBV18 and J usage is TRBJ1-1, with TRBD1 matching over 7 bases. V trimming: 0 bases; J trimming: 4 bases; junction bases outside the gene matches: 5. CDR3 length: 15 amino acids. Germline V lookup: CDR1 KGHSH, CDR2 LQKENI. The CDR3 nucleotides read TGTGCCAGCTCACCACCGGCCAGGGGGGGCACTGAAGCTTTCTTT. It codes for CASSPPARGGTEAFF.

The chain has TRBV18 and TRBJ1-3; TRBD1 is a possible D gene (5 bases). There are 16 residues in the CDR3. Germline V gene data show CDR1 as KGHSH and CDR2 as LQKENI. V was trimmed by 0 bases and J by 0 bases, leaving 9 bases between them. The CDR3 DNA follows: TGTGCCAGCTCACCACCGGGACTATCCTCTGGAAACACCATATATTTT. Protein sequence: CASSPPGLSSGNTIYF.